The clone carrying this T cell receptor beta chain was counted only a few times. These data originate in a study of blood T cells in healthy people across ages. A second PCR, run for roughly 7 to 11 cycles, used a sample-barcoded 5' primer plus a J-beta primer mix. TCRdb used MiXCR to reprocess the 5' RACE reads, holding one entry per CDR3 protein. The sample lists about 800,000 distinct CDR3 sequences, approximately 25% occurring once. Germline V gives CDR1 MGHRA, CDR2 YSYEKL. Unmatched junction bases numbered 4, after V lost 3 bases and J lost 0 bases. The CDR3 contains 16 residues. These records were also assigned to another study, of T cells of mothers and their children. That study adds: Related mother and child pairs showed slightly greater overlap (not significant) than unrelated pairs did.

The receptor's source is a boy aged 5-17 years in good health. The V and J genes are TRBV4-1 and TRBJ2-1, with TRBD2 matching over 8 bases. Sequenced sample: blood. The CDR3 bases are TGCGCCAGCAGCCACCTCACTAGCGGCTCCTACAATGAGCAGTTCTTC. Translated, it gives CASSHLTSGSYNEQFF.